Following are 3 T cell receptor beta chains from one sample sequenced in a study of T cell responses to AZD1222 COVID-19 vaccine. The repertoire was sequenced with immunoSEQ multiplex PCR; TCRdb's copy has only in-frame clones and lacks some. The data show under 150,000 clones, with about 87% seen just once and just over 5.5% held by the top ten. The sample here was peripheral blood, taken on day 0 of AZD1222 vaccination. The receptors originated from an adult in good health.

The V and J genes are TRBV4-3 and TRBJ2-1; possibly TRBD2 for D (5 bases). This CDR3 region has 15 residues. V was cut by 0 bases and J by 8 bases, with 14 bases left in between. Germline values: CDR1 LGHNA, CDR2 YSLEER. CDR3 DNA: TGCGCCAGCAGCCAAGATCTTCGAGAGGGCGATGAGCAGTTCTTC. This gives the protein CASSQDLREGDEQFF.

CDR3 DNA: TGTGCCAGCAGTGAAGGGCTACCGAATTCACCCCTCCACTTT. Encoded protein: CASSEGLPNSPLHF. The chain employs TRBV25-1 and TRBJ1-6; no definite D call. Per the germline V gene, CDR1 is MGHDK and CDR2 is SYGVNS. This CDR3 comprises 14 residues. V was shortened by 2 bases and J by 7 bases, with 9 bases between the two germline ends.

V and J are TRBV5-4 and TRBJ1-5; 8 positions agree with TRBD1. In germline, CDR1 is SGHNT, CDR2 YYREEE (reference sequence). CDR3 size: 13 residues. V shed 4 bases and J 7 bases; nucleotides not matched to a gene: 4. The CDR3 sequence is CASSPGQDQPQHF. The CDR3 nucleotides are TGTGCCAGCAGCCCGGGACAGGACCAGCCCCAGCATTTT.